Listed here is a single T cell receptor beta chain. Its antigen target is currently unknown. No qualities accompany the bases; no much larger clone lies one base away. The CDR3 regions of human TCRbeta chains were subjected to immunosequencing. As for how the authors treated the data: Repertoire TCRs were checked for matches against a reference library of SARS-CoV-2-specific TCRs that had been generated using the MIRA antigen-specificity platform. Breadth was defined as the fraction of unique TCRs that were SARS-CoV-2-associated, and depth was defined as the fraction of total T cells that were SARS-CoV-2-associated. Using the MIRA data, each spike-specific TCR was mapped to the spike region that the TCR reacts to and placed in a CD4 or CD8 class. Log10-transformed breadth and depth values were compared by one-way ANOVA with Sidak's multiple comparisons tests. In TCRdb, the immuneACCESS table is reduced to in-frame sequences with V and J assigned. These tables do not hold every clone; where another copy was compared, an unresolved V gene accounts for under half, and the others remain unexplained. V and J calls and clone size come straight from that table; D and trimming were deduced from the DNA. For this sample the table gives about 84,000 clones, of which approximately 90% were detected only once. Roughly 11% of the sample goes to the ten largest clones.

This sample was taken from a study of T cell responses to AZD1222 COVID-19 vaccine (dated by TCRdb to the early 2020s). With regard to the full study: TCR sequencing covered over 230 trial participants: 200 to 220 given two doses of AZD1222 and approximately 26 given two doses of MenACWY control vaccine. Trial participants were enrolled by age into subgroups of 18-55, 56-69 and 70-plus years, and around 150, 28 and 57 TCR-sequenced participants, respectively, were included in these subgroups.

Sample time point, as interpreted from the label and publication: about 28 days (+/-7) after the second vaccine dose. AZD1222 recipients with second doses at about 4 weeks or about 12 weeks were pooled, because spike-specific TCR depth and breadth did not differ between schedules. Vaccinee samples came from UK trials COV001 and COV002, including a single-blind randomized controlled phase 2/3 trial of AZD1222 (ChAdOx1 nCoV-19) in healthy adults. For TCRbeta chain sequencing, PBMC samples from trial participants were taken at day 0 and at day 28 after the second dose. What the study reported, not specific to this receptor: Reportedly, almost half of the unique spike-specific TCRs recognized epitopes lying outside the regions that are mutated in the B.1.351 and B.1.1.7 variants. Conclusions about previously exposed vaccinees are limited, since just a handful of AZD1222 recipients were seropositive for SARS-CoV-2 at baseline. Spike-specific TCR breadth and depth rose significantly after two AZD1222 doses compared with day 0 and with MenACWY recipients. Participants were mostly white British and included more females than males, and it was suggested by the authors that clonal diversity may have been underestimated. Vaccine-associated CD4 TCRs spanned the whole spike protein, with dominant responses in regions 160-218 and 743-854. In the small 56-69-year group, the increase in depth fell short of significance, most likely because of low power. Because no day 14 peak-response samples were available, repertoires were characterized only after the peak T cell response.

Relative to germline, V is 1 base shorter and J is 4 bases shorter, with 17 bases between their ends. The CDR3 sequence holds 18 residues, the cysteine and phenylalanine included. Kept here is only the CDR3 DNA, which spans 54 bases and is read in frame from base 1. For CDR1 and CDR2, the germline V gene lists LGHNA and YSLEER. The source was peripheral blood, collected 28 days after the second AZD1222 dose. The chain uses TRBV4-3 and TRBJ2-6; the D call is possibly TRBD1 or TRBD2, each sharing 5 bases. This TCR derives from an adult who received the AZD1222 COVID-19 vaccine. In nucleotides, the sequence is TGCGCCAGCAGCCAAGGGGGGAGACACTCCTCGGGGGCCAACGTCCTGACTTTC. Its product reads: CASSQGGRHSSGANVLTF.